The clone carrying this T cell receptor (beta chain) was observed a few times. Antigen: not known. With 8 bases clipped from V and 5 bases from J, the junction kept 7 bases outside the gene matches. CDR1 is MNHEY, CDR2 SVGEGT, per germline. This CDR3 comprises 13 residues. The data belong to a study of vaccination and CD4 T cells after COVID-19. Sequence data for DNA of cultured CD4+ T cells were generated by the Oncomine TCR Beta short-read assay. TCRdb re-derived calls from the PCR reads in MiXCR, one entry per CDR3 protein. The sample has under 20,000 distinct CDR3 sequences, 42% seen once. The treatment: roughly 10-day PBMC culture with coronavirus spike peptide pools or control peptides (ViraFEST assay).

The source material was cultured CD4+ T cells from blood. This sequence was found in a human donor with COVID-19. The chain uses TRBV6-2 or TRBV6-3 and TRBJ2-5, with 8 nucleotides matching TRBD2. CDR3 in DNA: TGTGCCAGCTCGAAGCGGGGGTTGGAGACCCAGTACTTC. This sequence encodes CASSKRGLETQYF.